This TCR beta chain was found in a study of cytomegalovirus exposure and HLA in healthy donors. Study-wide context: Of the donors genotyped, 300 to 500 in all, about 76% fell in the Caucasian-associated ancestry cluster.

CDR3 size: 19 residues. The V gene's germline CDR1 is LNHNV and CDR2 YYDKDF (reference sequence). Trimming took 3 bases from V and 2 from J; bases not matched to a gene: 17. The PCR ran on 60 Vbeta and 13 Jbeta primers. Clones were read by immunoSEQ multiplex PCR, and TCRdb kept only the in-frame ones, dropping some. The table includes some 170,000 clones, about four fifths detected once. Each donor was healthy, and each was a bone marrow donor. Of note for this clone: The antigen is not known.

General study results and limits: Association with HLA alleles at 0.05 false discovery rate was found for around 17,000 TCR beta sequences in a later analysis.

The gene calls are TRBV15 and TRBJ1-2, with 8 bases identical to TRBD1. The source is a young woman in good health and CMV-seropositive. Material: PBMCs. The CDR3 nucleotides read TGTGCCACCAGCAGGCTTCTATGGCTGAGGGACAGGCCAAACTATGGCTACACCTTC. It translates to CATSRLLWLRDRPNYGYTF. Together with reference TRBV15 and TRBJ1-2, the CDR3 gives the full variable domain: DAMVIQNPRYQVTQFGKPVTLSCSQTLNHNVMYWYQQKSSQAPKLLFHYYDKDFNNEADTPDNFQSRRPNTSFCFLDIRSPGLGDTAMYLCATSRLLWLRDRPNYGYTFGSGTRLTVV.